This T cell receptor (beta chain) was found in a study of cytomegalovirus exposure and HLA in healthy donors. Looking at the study overall: Some 85 million unique TCRs, all from HLA-typed donors, were included in an early release of the data. Study results and limitations: Per a prior analysis, the majority of TCR beta V segments were productive roughly 87% or roughly 30% of the time.

The PCR had 60 Vbeta and 13 Jbeta primers. Sequenced by immunoSEQ multiplex PCR; TCRdb stores in-frame clones only, minus some. The sample comprises some 180,000 clones, about 70% of which are singletons, and around 1.9% rests with the top ten. The CDR3 consists of 17 residues. The germline V gene encodes CDR1 SGHRS and CDR2 YFSETQ. V was clipped by 0 bases and J by 4 bases; unmatched bases: 8. As concerns this clone: The antigen is not known.

The TCR comes from a woman between 25 and 40 years old in good health and CMV-seronegative. The V gene is TRBV5-1, the J gene TRBJ2-3; TRBD2 aligns across 10 bases. The sequencing input was PBMCs. The CDR3 is CASSLEGRLAGADTQYF. The CDR3 nucleotides read TGCGCCAGCAGCTTGGAGGGGCGACTAGCGGGCGCAGATACGCAGTATTTT.